This T cell receptor (beta chain) stems from a study of cytomegalovirus exposure and HLA in healthy donors (dated by TCRdb to the late 2010s). Notes on the research overall: A later analysis indicated that the 120 validation repertoires were generated on the platform also employed for the approximately 700 repertoires of the first cohort. The study was designed to test whether signatures of past pathogen exposure could be identified by cataloging public T cell receptors. Besides the first cohort of around 670 subjects, a separate validation cohort made up of over 95 different subjects was used. To predict cytomegalovirus infection status, the study brought together high-throughput TCR immunosequencing, statistical association of individual TCRs with disease status, and machine learning. The study at large found these results: Of the cluster scores, approximately 95% were above 0 in a later analysis, which found that TCRs clustered in the first cohort also tended to co-occur in the 120 validation repertoires. Most TCR sequences were seen in very few donors, while some public TCRs were found in many individuals. In both the original and validation cohorts, the classifier was reported to diagnose cytomegalovirus status with high specificity and sensitivity. A later analysis had no HLA typing for the validation cohort, so co-occurrence there was scored across all 120 repertoires. The authors suggested that the approach could potentially be extended to other disease states and immunological phenotypes. A few of the identified cytomegalovirus-associated TCR beta chains were confirmed in vitro to be specific for cytomegalovirus antigens. The study gave a list of about 160 TCR beta chains associated with cytomegalovirus.

The donors were included in the validation cohort of some 120 subjects, a group kept apart from the roughly 670-subject first cohort. Reading from cysteine to phenylalanine, the CDR3 counts 15 amino acids. Of all the DNA, just the CDR3 is kept, 45 bases in frame from base 1. CDR1 and CDR2, per the germline V gene, are SGHRS and YFSETQ. V loses 4 bases at its end and J loses 6 bases; junction bases beyond the gene matches: 12. Library construction relied on the immunoSEQ multiplex PCR assay. In the original analysis: A statistical classification framework was developed to diagnose cytomegalovirus status using the catalog of TCR beta chain sequences. The table comes from immuneACCESS by way of TCRdb, which keeps in-frame sequences with V and J called. Part of the clones is missing from these tables; in studies checked, under half for an unresolved V gene and the rest for unknown reasons. That table furnishes V, J and clone size, whereas the DNA furnished D and trimming. The sample includes about 130,000 clones, with 89% observed a single time. The ten largest account for 2% to 2.5% of the sample.

On this clone: What antigen it recognizes has not been identified. Per-base qualities were not stored, and no clone one base away is much larger.

The sequence is built from TRBV5-1 and TRBJ2-7, with TRBD1 identical over 8 junction bases. The sample was PBMCs. The sequence derives from a young woman in good health and CMV-seronegative. The CDR3 reads CASSLTGQAKIEQYF. The DNA sequence is given as TGCGCCAGCAGCCTAACGGGACAGGCAAAGATCGAGCAGTACTTC.